These T cell receptor beta chains were read from a single sample in a study of control samples from healthy donors and cancer patients. Clones were sequenced by immunoSEQ multiplex PCR, and TCRdb holds only the in-frame ones, with some missing. The sample has 20,000 to 25,000 clones; approximately 90% are singletons. Specimen: PBMCs. These receptors were obtained from a woman aged 55 to 70 with head and neck cancer. Both conserved end residues are part of each CDR3. Each record gives: clone size, D gene, J gene, V gene, CDR3 DNA, CDR3 protein. D genes are given only for firm matches. Size is omitted from some rows. Given values are once, few, many or a class for expanded clones.

clone size: -; D gene: -; J gene: TRBJ1-2; V gene: TRBV2; CDR3 DNA: TGTGCCAGCAGTGAATCCGGTAGGACGTTCTATGGCTACACCTTC; CDR3 protein: CASSESGRTFYGYTF
clone size: -; D gene: TRBD1; J gene: TRBJ2-7; V gene: TRBV27; CDR3 DNA: TGTGCCAGCAGGAAAAAGTCCGGGACAGGGGCAGGCGAGCAGTACTTC; CDR3 protein: CASRKKSGTGAGEQYF
clone size: -; D gene: TRBD2; J gene: TRBJ2-3; V gene: TRBV9; CDR3 DNA: TGTGCCAGCAGCCAGATGGACATTGGACTAGCGGGAACCCTTAGCACAGATACGCAGTATTTT; CDR3 protein: CASSQMDIGLAGTLSTDTQYF
clone size: -; D gene: -; J gene: TRBJ2-7; V gene: TRBV27; CDR3 DNA: TGTGCCAGCAGTTCCCGGGGCCTTCTGGGAGCGTCCGAGCAGTACTTC; CDR3 protein: CASSSRGLLGASEQYF
clone size: -; D gene: -; J gene: TRBJ1-1; V gene: TRBV30; CDR3 DNA: TGTGCCTGGAGTATGGGGTATTCCTCGGCCACTGAAGCTTTCTTT; CDR3 protein: CAWSMGYSSATEAFF
clone size: -; D gene: -; J gene: TRBJ2-5; V gene: TRBV7-3; CDR3 DNA: TGTGCCAGCAGCCCCGGGGCTCGGGAGACCCAGTACTTC; CDR3 protein: CASSPGARETQYF
clone size: -; D gene: -; J gene: TRBJ1-2; V gene: TRBV27; CDR3 DNA: TGTGCCAGCAGTTTATCGAGCCCCAGGGGTTACTATGGCTACACCTTC; CDR3 protein: CASSLSSPRGYYGYTF
clone size: -; D gene: -; J gene: TRBJ2-2; V gene: TRBV10-1; CDR3 DNA: TGCGCCAGCAGCGAAAATGGGGGCGGCGGGGAGCTGTTTTTT; CDR3 protein: CASSENGGGGELFF
clone size: -; D gene: -; J gene: TRBJ2-1; V gene: TRBV19; CDR3 DNA: TGTGCCAGTAGTATCGAAGCGGGCCTCTACAATGAGCAGTTCTTC; CDR3 protein: CASSIEAGLYNEQFF
clone size: -; D gene: TRBD2; J gene: TRBJ2-2; V gene: TRBV5-1; CDR3 DNA: TGCGCCAGCAGCCCCCCCGCTAGCGGGGTCGCCGGGGAGCTGTTTTTT; CDR3 protein: CASSPPASGVAGELFF
clone size: -; D gene: -; J gene: TRBJ1-4; V gene: TRBV2; CDR3 DNA: TGTGCCAGCAGTGAAATGTGGGGGCCCGATAATGAAAAACTGTTTTTT; CDR3 protein: CASSEMWGPDNEKLFF
clone size: few; D gene: TRBD1; J gene: TRBJ1-6; V gene: TRBV25-1; CDR3 DNA: TGTGCCAGCAGCGCCTATAGGGACAGTGGTAATTCACCCCTCCACTTT; CDR3 protein: CASSAYRDSGNSPLHF
clone size: -; D gene: -; J gene: TRBJ1-6; V gene: TRBV28; CDR3 DNA: TGTGCCAGCATGATTCGGCGAGCCTATAATTCACCCCTCCACTTT; CDR3 protein: CASMIRRAYNSPLHF
clone size: few; D gene: -; J gene: TRBJ1-2; V gene: TRBV11-3; CDR3 DNA: TGTGCCGGATTAAAAGGGGACTATGGCTACACCTTC; CDR3 protein: CAGLKGDYGYTF
clone size: few; D gene: -; J gene: TRBJ1-1; V gene: TRBV5-1; CDR3 DNA: TGCGCCAGCACCACAACAGGGACGAACACTGAAGCTTTCTTT; CDR3 protein: CASTTTGTNTEAFF
clone size: -; D gene: -; J gene: TRBJ1-1; V gene: TRBV7-6; CDR3 DNA: TGTGCCAGCAGCCCAGTGGCAGTGGGGCTTGTCACTGAAGCTTTCTTT; CDR3 protein: CASSPVAVGLVTEAFF
clone size: -; D gene: TRBD2; J gene: TRBJ2-1; V gene: TRBV6-1; CDR3 DNA: TGTGCCAGCAGTGATGGGGGACTAGCGTTATTCAATGAGCAGTTCTTC; CDR3 protein: CASSDGGLALFNEQFF
clone size: -; D gene: -; J gene: TRBJ2-3; V gene: TRBV10-2; CDR3 DNA: TGCGCCAGCAGTGAGCCACGACGACAGGCGAGCACAGATACGCAGTATTTT; CDR3 protein: CASSEPRRQASTDTQYF